This TCR beta chain was identified during a study of T-cell reconstitution after alpha-beta-depleted transplantation in children. General observations from the study: Diversity and T-cell counts at one year after transplant derived mostly from new T cells.

For TCRbeta, the library was prepared with unique molecular identifiers. TCRdb processed the PCR reads anew with MiXCR; each CDR3 protein has one entry. The sample comprises under 400,000 distinct CDR3 sequences, approximately 20% of which are singletons, and 11% rests with the top ten. As to this clonotype: Its antigen is currently unknown. Germline and junction disagree at one end, which may indicate a read error.

The CDR3 is made up of 15 amino acids. The germline gives CDR1 KGHSH, CDR2 LQKENI. This sequence joins TRBV18 and TRBJ1-1, with 8 bases lining up with TRBD1. This specimen consisted of PBMCs, mostly from graft donor cells, obtained 180 days after TCRalphabeta/CD19-depleted stem cell transplant. The sequence was obtained from a male patient under 18 who had a stem cell transplant for acute lymphoblastic leukemia, so the T cells may come from the graft donor. The DNA of the CDR3 is TGTGCCAGCTCCCCACGGCAGGGGGCAGGCACTGAAGCTTTCTTT. As protein: CASSPRQGAGTEAFF.